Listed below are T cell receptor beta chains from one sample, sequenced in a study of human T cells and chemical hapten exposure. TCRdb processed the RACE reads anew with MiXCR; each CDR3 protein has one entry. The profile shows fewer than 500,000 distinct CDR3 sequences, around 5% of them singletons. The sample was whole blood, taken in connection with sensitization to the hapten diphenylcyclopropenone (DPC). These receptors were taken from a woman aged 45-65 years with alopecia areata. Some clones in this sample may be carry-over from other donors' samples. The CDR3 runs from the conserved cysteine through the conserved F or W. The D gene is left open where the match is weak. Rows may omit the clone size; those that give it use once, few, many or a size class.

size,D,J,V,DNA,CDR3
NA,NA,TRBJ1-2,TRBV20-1,TGCAGTGCTAGAGATCGAAAGGGATTGAACTATGGCTACACCTTC,CSARDRKGLNYGYTF
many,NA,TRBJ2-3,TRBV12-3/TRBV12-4,TGTGCCAGCAGTTCCAATCGACGCACAGATACGCAGTATTTT,CASSSNRRTDTQYF
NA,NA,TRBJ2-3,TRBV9,TGTGCCAGCAGCGTAGGGGATTCCCCAGATACGCAGTATTTT,CASSVGDSPDTQYF
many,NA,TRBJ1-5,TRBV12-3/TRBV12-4,TGTGCCAGCGGCTTTCAGGGAGGAAGGAATCAGCCCCAGCATTTT,CASGFQGGRNQPQHF
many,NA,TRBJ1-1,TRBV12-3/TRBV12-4,TGTGCCAGCACCGCACAGGGAAGGACTGAAGCTTTCTTT,CASTAQGRTEAFF
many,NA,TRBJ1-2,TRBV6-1,TGTGCCATCCAGAAGGGGGGCACGTCGGGCTACACCTTC,CAIQKGGTSGYTF
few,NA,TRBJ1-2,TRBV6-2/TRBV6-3,TGTGCCAGCAGTTATGGAGGGCATGGCTACACCTTC,CASSYGGHGYTF
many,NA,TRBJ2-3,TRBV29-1,TGCAGCGTCTCCCACCTACTTGTGGGCCGGGATACGCAGTATTTT,CSVSHLLVGRDTQYF
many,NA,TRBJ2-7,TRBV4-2,TGTGCCAGCAGCCCGCCCCGGGGTGATAGCTCCTACGAGCAGTACTTC,CASSPPRGDSSYEQYF
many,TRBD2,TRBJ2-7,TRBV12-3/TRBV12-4,TGTGCCAGCAGTTTATCGGGGGGGAGCTCCTACGAGCAGTACTTC,CASSLSGGSSYEQYF
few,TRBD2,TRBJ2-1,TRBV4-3,TGCGCCAGCAGCCAAGACCCTGGACTAGCAGACTTAAATGAGCAGTTCTTC,CASSQDPGLADLNEQFF
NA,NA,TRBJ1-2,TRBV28,TGTGCCAGCAGATCAGGGAAGGATGGCTACACCTTC,CASRSGKDGYTF
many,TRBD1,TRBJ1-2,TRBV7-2,TGTGCCAGCAGCGTGGGACAGGGCGCTGGCTACACCTTC,CASSVGQGAGYTF
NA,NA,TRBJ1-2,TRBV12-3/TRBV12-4,TGTGCCAGCAGTCCACGGGACACGGGCTACACCTTC,CASSPRDTGYTF